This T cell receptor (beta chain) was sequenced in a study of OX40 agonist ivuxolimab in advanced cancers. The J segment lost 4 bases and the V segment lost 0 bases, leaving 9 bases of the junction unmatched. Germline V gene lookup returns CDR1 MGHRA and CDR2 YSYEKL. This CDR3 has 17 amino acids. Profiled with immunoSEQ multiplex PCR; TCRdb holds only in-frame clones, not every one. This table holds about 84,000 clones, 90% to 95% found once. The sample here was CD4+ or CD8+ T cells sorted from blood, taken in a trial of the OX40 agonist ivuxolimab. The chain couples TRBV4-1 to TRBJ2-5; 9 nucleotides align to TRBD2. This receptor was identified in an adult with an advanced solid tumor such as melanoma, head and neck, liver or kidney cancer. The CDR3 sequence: CASSQEGLAGILETQYF. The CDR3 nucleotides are TGCGCCAGCAGCCAAGAAGGGCTAGCGGGAATATTAGAGACCCAGTACTTC.